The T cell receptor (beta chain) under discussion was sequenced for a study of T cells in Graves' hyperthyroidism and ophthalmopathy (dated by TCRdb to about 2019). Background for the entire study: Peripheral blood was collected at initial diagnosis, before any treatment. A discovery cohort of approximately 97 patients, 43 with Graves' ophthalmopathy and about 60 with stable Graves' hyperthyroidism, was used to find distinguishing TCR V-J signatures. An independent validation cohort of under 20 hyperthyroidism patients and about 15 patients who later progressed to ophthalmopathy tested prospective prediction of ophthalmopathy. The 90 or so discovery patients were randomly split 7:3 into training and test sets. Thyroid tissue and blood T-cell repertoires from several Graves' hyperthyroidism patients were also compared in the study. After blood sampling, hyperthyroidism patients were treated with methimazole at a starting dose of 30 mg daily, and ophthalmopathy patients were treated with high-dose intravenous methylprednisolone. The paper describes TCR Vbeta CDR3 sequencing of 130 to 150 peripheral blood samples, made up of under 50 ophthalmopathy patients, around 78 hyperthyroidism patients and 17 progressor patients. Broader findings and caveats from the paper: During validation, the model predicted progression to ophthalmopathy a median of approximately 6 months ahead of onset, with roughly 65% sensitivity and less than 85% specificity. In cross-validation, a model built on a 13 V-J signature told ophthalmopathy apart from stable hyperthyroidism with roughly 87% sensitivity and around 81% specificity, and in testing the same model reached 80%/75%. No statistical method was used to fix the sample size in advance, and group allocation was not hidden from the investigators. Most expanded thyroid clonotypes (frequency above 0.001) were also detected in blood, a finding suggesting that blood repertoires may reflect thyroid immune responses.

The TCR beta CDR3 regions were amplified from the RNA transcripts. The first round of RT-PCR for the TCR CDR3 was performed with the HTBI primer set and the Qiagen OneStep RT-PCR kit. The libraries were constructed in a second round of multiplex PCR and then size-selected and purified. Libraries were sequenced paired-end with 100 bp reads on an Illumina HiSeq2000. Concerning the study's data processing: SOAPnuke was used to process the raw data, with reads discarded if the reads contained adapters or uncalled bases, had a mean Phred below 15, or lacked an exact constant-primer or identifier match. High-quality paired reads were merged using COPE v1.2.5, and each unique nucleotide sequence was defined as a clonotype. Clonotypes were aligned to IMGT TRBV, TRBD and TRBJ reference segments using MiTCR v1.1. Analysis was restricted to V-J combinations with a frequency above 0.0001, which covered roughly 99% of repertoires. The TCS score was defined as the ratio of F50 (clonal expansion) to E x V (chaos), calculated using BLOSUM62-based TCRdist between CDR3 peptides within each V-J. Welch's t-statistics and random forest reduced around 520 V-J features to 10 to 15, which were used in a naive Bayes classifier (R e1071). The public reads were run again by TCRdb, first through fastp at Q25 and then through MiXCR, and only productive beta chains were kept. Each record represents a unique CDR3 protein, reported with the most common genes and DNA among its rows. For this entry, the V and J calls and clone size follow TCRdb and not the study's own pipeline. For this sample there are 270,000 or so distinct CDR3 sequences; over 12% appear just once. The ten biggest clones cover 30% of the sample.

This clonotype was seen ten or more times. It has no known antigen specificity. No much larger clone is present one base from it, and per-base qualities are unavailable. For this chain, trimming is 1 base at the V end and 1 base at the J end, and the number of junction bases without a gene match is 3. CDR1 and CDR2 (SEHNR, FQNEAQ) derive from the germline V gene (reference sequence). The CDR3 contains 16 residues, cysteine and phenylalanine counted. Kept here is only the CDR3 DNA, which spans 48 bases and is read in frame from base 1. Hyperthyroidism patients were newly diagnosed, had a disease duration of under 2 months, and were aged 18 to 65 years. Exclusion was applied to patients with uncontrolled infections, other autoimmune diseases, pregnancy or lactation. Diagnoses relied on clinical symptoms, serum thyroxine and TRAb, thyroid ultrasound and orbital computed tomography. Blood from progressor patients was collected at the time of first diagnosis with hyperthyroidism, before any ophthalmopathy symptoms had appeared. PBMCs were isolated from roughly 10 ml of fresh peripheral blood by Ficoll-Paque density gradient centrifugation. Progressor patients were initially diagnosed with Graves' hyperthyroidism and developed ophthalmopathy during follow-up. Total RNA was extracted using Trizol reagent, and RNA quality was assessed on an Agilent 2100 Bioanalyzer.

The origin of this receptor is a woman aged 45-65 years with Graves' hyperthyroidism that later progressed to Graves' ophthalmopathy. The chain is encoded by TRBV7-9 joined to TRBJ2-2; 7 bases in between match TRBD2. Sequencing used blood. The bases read TGTGCCAGCAGCTTAGGACTAGCCTTGAACACCGGGGAGCTGTTTTTT. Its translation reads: CASSLGLALNTGELFF.